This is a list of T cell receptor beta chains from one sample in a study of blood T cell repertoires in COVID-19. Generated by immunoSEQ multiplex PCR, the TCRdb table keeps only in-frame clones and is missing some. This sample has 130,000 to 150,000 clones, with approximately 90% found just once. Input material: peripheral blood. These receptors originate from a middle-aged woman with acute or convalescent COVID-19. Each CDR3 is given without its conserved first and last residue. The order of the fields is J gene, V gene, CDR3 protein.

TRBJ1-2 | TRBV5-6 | ASSLDPRAAGGYT
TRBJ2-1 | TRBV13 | ASSFLLAGGPDNEQF
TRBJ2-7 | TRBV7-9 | ASSFLSAGGEQY
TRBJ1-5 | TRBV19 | ASNIQVNQPQH
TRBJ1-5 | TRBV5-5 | ASSLVPGGQYNQPQH
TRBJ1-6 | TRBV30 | AWASGTANNSPLH
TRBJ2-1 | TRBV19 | ASNERGVNEQF
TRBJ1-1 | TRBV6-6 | ASSYSTGGTEAF
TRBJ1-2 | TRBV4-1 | ASSQGAYGYT
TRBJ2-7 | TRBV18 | ASSPGHQSYEQY
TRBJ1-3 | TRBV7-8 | ASSLAPQGGNTIY
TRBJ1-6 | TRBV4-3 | ASSQEQGYNSPLH
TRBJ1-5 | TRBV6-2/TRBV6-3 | ASSYAYRYQPQH
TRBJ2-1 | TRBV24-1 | ATSDFRTGGKNEQF
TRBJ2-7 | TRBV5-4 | ASSAGQGLEYEQY
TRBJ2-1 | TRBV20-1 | SSGNEQF
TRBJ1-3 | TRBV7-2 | ASSLPSSGNTIY
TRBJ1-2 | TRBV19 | ASTLAGPNYGYT
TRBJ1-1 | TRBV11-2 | ASSLVVRGNTEAF
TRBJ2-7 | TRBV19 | ASSLGQSTYEQY
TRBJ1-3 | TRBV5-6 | ASTKSRSSSGNTIY
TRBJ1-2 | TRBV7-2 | ASSLAQMGPNGYT
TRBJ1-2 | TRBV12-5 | ASGPGGGYT
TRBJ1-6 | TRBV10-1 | ASSPEAYPPRH
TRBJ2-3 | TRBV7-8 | ASTRTSIPDTQY
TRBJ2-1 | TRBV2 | ASWGLAAEGNEQF
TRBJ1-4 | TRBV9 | ASSAGGANTNEKLF
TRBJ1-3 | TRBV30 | AWSVYGNTIY
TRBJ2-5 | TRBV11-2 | ASSLGATSGRARETQY
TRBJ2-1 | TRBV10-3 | AISDGLTPEQF
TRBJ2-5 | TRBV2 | ASSRTRNQETQY
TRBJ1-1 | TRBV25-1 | ASSEYSNTEAF
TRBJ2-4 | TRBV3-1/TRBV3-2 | ASSQGQLAKNIQY
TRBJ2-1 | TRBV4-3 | ASSQGTSGGYNEQF
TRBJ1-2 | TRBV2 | ASSEDSYGYT
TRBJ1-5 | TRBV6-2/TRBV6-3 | ASSYDSMYPQH
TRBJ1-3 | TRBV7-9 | ASRSYGNTIY
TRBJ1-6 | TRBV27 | ASSPRGVSPLH
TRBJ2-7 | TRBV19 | ASNDRAGEQY
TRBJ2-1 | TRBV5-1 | ASSLVAGGYNEQF
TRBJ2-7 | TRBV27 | ASSLESGVEQY
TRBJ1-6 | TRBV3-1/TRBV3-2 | ASSQVTGSSYNSPLH
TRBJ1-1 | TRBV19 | ASSDQGAKTEAF
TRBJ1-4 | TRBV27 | ASSLIPGWGEKLF
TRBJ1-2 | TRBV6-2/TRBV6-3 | ASSYSSMGSHGYT
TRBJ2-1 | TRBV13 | ASSRGGGLTGGRYNEQF
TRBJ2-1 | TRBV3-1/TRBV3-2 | ASSGGLGGNSEQF
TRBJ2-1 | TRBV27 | ASSLYRGGLYNEQF
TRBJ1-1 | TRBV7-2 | ASSLTGTGGTEAF
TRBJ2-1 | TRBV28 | ASSLGTGPYNEQF
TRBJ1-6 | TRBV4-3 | ASSQDASSYNSPLH
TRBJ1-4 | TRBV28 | ASSLLGRREKLF
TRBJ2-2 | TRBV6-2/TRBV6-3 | ASSQRDVTGELF
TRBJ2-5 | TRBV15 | ATSRDSSGRKETQY
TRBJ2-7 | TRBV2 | ASSDIAPPVDEQY
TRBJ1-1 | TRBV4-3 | ASSQDSRAGNTEAF
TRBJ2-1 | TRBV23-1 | ASSQYSGSKDNEQF